The 22 T cell receptor beta chains presented below share a single source sample, sequenced in a study of regulatory T cells in long-lasting Graves disease. Regarding time point: newly diagnosed GD, antithyroid drugs for less than 3 months. Making the TCR library involved RNA that had been extracted from PBMCs. To make TCR beta libraries, researchers used iRepertoire HTBI primers and Arm-PCR of CDR3 regions. MiXCR, applied by TCRdb to the multiplex PCR reads, yields one record per CDR3 protein. The sample records 360,000 or so distinct CDR3 sequences, over 15% being singletons. A further study also used this sample, focusing on T cells in Graves' hyperthyroidism and ophthalmopathy.

The specimen was peripheral blood mononuclear cells (PBMCs), collected at new diagnosis, from a patient treated with antithyroid drugs. These receptors all come from a man aged 35 to 55 with Graves disease.

CDR3 nucleotide sequence: TGCGCCAGCAGCCCCCGGGGCCGTGAGAACACTGAAGCTTTCTTT. Protein product: CASSPRGRENTEAFF. V gene TRBV4-1 combines with J gene TRBJ1-1; maybe TRBD1 (5 bases). Germline V gives CDR1 MGHRA, CDR2 YSYEKL. The germline V and J ends were trimmed by 4 bases and 1 base, with 13 bases remaining between them. The CDR3 loop spans 15 amino acids.

This rearrangement joins TRBV20-1 to TRBJ2-3; the D is unclear. The V end was cut by 0 bases, the J end by 7 bases, with 14 bases between. This CDR3 has 14 residues. CDR1 and CDR2 (germline): DFQATT, SNEGSKA (reference sequence). The CDR3 DNA follows: TGCAGTGCTAGAGATCTATCAGAGTCGTATACGCAGTATTTT. Amino acids: CSARDLSESYTQYF.

A single count supports this clonotype. This chain joins TRBV9 and TRBJ1-2; a possible D gene is TRBD1 (5 bases). Trimming removed 5 bases from V and 2 bases from J, with 16 bases in between. Germline V gene data show CDR1 as SGDLS and CDR2 as YYNGEE. The CDR3 contains 15 residues. This chain's CDR3 is CASSGGGGKNYGYTF. The CDR3 DNA is TGTGCCAGCAGTGGGGGGGGTGGGAAAAACTATGGCTACACCTTC.

This clonotype was recorded many times. CDR3: CASSRRGVWIGEQYF. In DNA, the CDR3 is TGTGCCAGCAGCCGCCGGGGGGTCTGGATCGGGGAGCAGTACTTC. The chain couples TRBV27 to TRBJ2-7, with 7 positions matching TRBD2. From germline, CDR1 is MNHEY and CDR2 SMNVEV (reference sequence). V trimming: 6 bases; J trimming: 7 bases; junction bases outside the gene matches: 15. The CDR3 loop spans 15 amino acids.

This clonotype was seen repeatedly, ten times or more. V is TRBV7-2 and J is TRBJ2-3; D gene uncertain. The germline gives CDR1 SGHTA, CDR2 FQGNSA. V lost 5 bases to trimming and J lost 11 bases, with 17 bases between them. The CDR3 has 13 residues. CDR3 nucleotides: TGTGCCAGCAGCCTTCAGATCCCAAATGAGCAGTATTTT. It translates to CASSLQIPNEQYF.

This clonotype has a handful of counts. V gene TRBV6-1 combines with J gene TRBJ1-2; the D is unclear. The CDR3 runs to 16 residues. V gave up 6 bases and J gave up 5 bases, with 22 bases separating them. Germline lookup yields CDR1 MNHNS and CDR2 SASEGT. CDR3 amino acids: CASRQPGSLPSYGYTF. The CDR3 DNA reads TGTGCCAGCAGGCAACCGGGATCGTTGCCTTCTTATGGCTACACCTTC.

The J gene is TRBJ2-2, the V gene TRBV9, with TRBD1 matching 9 bases. Germline values: CDR1 SGDLS, CDR2 YYNGEE. The CDR3 totals 17 residues. V was pared by 4 bases and J by 3 bases, with 10 bases of the junction left unmatched. CDR3 protein: CASSLTGGTGYTGELFF. CDR3 in DNA: TGTGCCAGCAGCTTAACAGGGGGCACGGGCTACACCGGGGAGCTGTTTTTT.

J is TRBJ2-1 and V is TRBV7-2, with 15 nucleotides matching TRBD2. The germline CDR1 and CDR2 sequences are SGHTA and FQGNSA. The CDR3 has 15 residues. V was clipped by 3 bases and J by 11 bases; unmatched bases: 5. CDR3 DNA sequence: TGTGCCAGCAGCTTCCGGACTAGCGGGGGGGCTCAGCAGTTCTTC. It translates to CASSFRTSGGAQQFF. Full variable domain (rest looked up from reference TRBV7-2 and TRBJ2-1): GAGVSQSPSNKVTEKGKDVELRCDPISGHTALYWYRQSLGQGLEFLIYFQGNSAPDKSGLPSDRFSAERTGGSVSTLTIQRTQQEDSAVYLCASSFRTSGGAQQFFGPGTRLTVL.

This clonotype turned up a few times. The chain has TRBV28 and TRBJ2-7, with D perhaps matching TRBD1 (5 bases). Trimming left V 1 base short and J 5 bases short, with 9 bases between. Germline CDR1 and CDR2: MDHEN and SYDVKM. The CDR3 contains 13 residues. CDR3 sequence reads: CASSLLGADEQYF. The DNA of the CDR3 is TGTGCCAGCAGTTTATTAGGGGCGGACGAGCAGTACTTC.

The gene calls are TRBV7-9 and TRBJ1-3, with a weak D call TRBD1 (5 bases). V dropped 3 bases and J dropped 4 bases, with 16 bases sitting between them. CDR3 length: 16 amino acids. Germline lookup yields CDR1 SEHNR and CDR2 FQNEAQ (reference sequence). The CDR3 region is CASSLSGGTLGNTIYF. CDR3 nucleotide sequence: TGTGCCAGCAGCTTGTCCGGGGGGACGCTCGGAAACACCATATATTTT.

This clonotype was picked up one time. This may be a read error, as it is one base from a much larger clone. The chain has TRBV6-9 and TRBJ2-1; 9 nucleotides agree with TRBD1. V gave up 4 bases and J gave up 10 bases; unmatched junction bases: 11. Germline V gene data show CDR1 as MNHGY and CDR2 as SVAAGI. The CDR3 spans 15 residues. CDR3 residues: CASSSQGQGSGEQFF. The CDR3, as DNA: TGTGCCAGCAGTTCCCAGGGACAGGGTAGTGGGGAGCAGTTCTTC.

V usage is TRBV7-2 and J usage is TRBJ2-7, with 10 positions matching TRBD1. The germline CDR1 and CDR2 sequences are SGHTA and FQGNSA. CDR3 length: 14 residues. The trim removed 7 bases at V and 6 bases at J, leaving 9 bases unmatched. As DNA, the CDR3 is TGTGCCAGCAACTCCCGGGACAGGGGAGGCGAGCAGTACTTC. Translated, it gives CASNSRDRGGEQYF.

This sequence joins TRBV5-5 and TRBJ2-7; D is unclear. This CDR3 is built from 17 residues. Between the trimmed V and J ends, which lost 4 bases and 5 bases, there was a span of 25 bases. The germline CDR1 and CDR2 sequences are SGHKS and YYEKEE (reference sequence). CDR3 loop: CASSRTGGQSIPHEQYF. CDR3 in DNA: TGTGCCAGCAGCCGTACTGGTGGTCAGTCCATCCCCCACGAGCAGTACTTC.

This clonotype was counted only a few times. The chain couples TRBV15 to TRBJ1-4, with D unresolved. V lost 1 base, J lost 7 bases, and 7 bases lay in between. This CDR3 has 13 amino acids. The germline V gene encodes CDR1 LNHNV and CDR2 YYDKDF (reference sequence). The CDR3 region has the DNA TGTGCCACCAGCAGAGGGTTGGGTGAAAAACTGTTTTTT. Residues: CATSRGLGEKLFF.

CDR3 coding DNA: TGCGCCAGCAGCGCGGACTCCTACGAGCAGTACTTC. This sequence encodes CASSADSYEQYF. The chain carries TRBV5-1 and TRBJ2-7; D is unclear. There are 12 residues in the CDR3. Germline V gives CDR1 SGHRS, CDR2 YFSETQ. Trimming took off 4 bases at V and 0 bases at J, with 5 bases between the two ends.

This clonotype was picked up many times. This rearrangement joins TRBV7-2 to TRBJ2-3; TRBD2 might be the D (6 bases). V dropped 0 bases and J dropped 4 bases, with 11 bases sitting between them. Per germline, CDR1 SGHTA and CDR2 FQGNSA. The CDR3 has 15 amino acids. The CDR3 sequence is CASSLARTIADTQYF. In nucleotides, the CDR3 is TGTGCCAGCAGCTTAGCTCGGACTATAGCAGATACGCAGTATTTT.

This clonotype was counted many times. The gene calls are TRBV5-1 and TRBJ1-4; 9 positions agree with TRBD1. The length of the CDR3 is 13 residues. With 6 bases clipped from V and 7 bases from J, the junction kept 4 bases outside the gene matches. The germline V gene has CDR1 SGHRS and CDR2 YFSETQ. The CDR3 DNA reads TGCGCCAGCACCGGGACAGGGCGTGAAAAACTGTTTTTT. Protein: CASTGTGREKLFF.

This rearrangement joins TRBV5-1 to TRBJ2-1, with 12 bases matching TRBD2. The germline gives CDR1 SGHRS, CDR2 YFSETQ. This CDR3 spans 16 amino acids. The J segment lost 8 bases and the V segment lost 3 bases, leaving 9 bases of the junction unmatched. The CDR3 protein is CASSSATSGGIDEQFF. CDR3 DNA: TGCGCCAGCAGCTCGGCGACTAGCGGGGGTATCGATGAGCAGTTCTTC.

This clonotype was recorded at least ten times. The chain links TRBV20-1 to TRBJ1-4, with unresolved D. Trimming took off 3 bases at V and 0 bases at J, with 8 bases between the two ends. Germline assignment: CDR1 DFQATT and CDR2 SNEGSKA (reference sequence). There are 14 residues in the CDR3. CDR3 sequence reads: CSASHSATNEKLFF. As DNA, the CDR3 is TGCAGTGCTAGTCACAGCGCAACTAATGAAAAACTGTTTTTT.

J is TRBJ1-2 and V is TRBV5-1; no clear D. CDR1 is SGHRS, CDR2 YFSETQ, per germline. The CDR3 spans 15 residues. The V end was cut by 2 bases, the J end by 0 bases, with 11 bases between. The CDR3 spells CASSLTTPANYGYTF. CDR3 DNA sequence: TGCGCCAGCAGCTTAACCACGCCCGCTAACTATGGCTACACCTTC.

Many counts were recorded for this clonotype. The V and J genes are TRBV2 and TRBJ2-3; the D gene is possibly TRBD2 (5 bases). The length of the CDR3 is 13 residues. Germline-derived CDR1 and CDR2 are SNHLY and FYNNEI. V dropped 6 bases and J dropped 6 bases, with 13 bases sitting between them. The CDR3 region has the DNA TGTGCCAGCAGCCGGGATGTCGTGGATACGCAGTATTTT. Translating it yields CASSRDVVDTQYF.

This clonotype has a count of ten or more. The gene calls are TRBV7-9 and TRBJ2-1; D possibly corresponds to TRBD2 (6 bases). The germline V gene encodes CDR1 SEHNR and CDR2 FQNEAQ (reference sequence). V was pared by 2 bases and J by 6 bases, with 11 bases between. This CDR3 is built from 14 residues. The CDR3 here is CASSLWPAGNEQFF. CDR3 DNA: TGTGCCAGCAGCTTATGGCCAGCGGGCAATGAGCAGTTCTTC.